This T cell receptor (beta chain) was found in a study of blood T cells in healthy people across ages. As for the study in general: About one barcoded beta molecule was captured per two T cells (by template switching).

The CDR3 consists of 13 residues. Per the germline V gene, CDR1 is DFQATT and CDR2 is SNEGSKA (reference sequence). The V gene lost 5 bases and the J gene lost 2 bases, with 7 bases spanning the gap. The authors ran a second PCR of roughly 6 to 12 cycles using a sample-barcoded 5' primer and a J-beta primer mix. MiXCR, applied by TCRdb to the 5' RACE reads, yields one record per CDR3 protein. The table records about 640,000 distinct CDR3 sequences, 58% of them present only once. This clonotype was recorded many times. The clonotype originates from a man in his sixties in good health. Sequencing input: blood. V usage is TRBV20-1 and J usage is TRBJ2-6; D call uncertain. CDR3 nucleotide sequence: TGCAGTGCTTCGACCCCTGGGGCCAACGTCCTGACTTTC. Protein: CSASTPGANVLTF.